The entry below gives a single TCR beta chain sequence along with its context. Its matching antigen is unknown. The germline V gene encodes CDR1 SNHLY and CDR2 FYNNEI. The CDR3 runs 13 residues. With 6 bases clipped from V and 2 bases from J, the junction kept 3 bases outside the gene matches. The data derive from a study of T cells in Graves' hyperthyroidism and ophthalmopathy. Overall study: Peripheral blood collection took place at initial diagnosis, before any treatment.

Amplification of TCR beta CDR3 regions was performed using RNA transcripts as template. First-round RT-PCR with HTBI primers amplified the TCR CDR3 region. One entry per CDR3 protein, called by TCRdb with MiXCR from the multiplex PCR reads. Of about 360,000 distinct CDR3 sequences in the sample, 13% were seen once. Newly diagnosed hyperthyroidism patients aged 18 to 65 years had disease lasting under 2 months. Study-wide results and caveats: Most expanded thyroid clonotypes above 0.001 also appeared in blood.

Sequenced material: blood. The chain has TRBV2 and TRBJ1-1; 7 nucleotides align to TRBD1. This TCR derives from a woman in her late teens or twenties with Graves' hyperthyroidism. CDR3 region: CASRRDSNTEAFF. The CDR3 DNA reads TGTGCCAGCAGGAGGGACAGTAACACTGAAGCTTTCTTT.